This is a list of T cell receptor beta chains from one sample in a study of cytomegalovirus exposure and HLA in healthy donors. Some clones are missing from TCRdb's copy, which holds only in-frame ones; the method was immunoSEQ multiplex PCR. The sample contains under 200,000 clones, around three quarters of which appear only once. Sequences were obtained from PBMCs. All receptors derive from a woman aged 25 to 39 in good health and CMV-seropositive. Both conserved end residues are part of each CDR3. D genes are given only for firm matches. Clone size, where shown, is once, few, many, or a class for clones that have expanded.

V gene: TRBV4-2
D gene: TRBD2
clone size: .
J gene: TRBJ2-2
CDR3 DNA: TGTGCCAGCAGCTTAGGGACTACCAGGAACACCGGGGAGCTGTTTTTT
CDR3 protein: CASSLGTTRNTGELFF

V gene: TRBV6-6
D gene: TRBD2
clone size: .
J gene: TRBJ2-2
CDR3 DNA: TGTGCCAGCGGGCGAAGCGGGGGCGGCGGGGAGCTGTTTTTT
CDR3 protein: CASGRSGGGGELFF

V gene: TRBV4-1
D gene: .
clone size: once
J gene: TRBJ1-5
CDR3 DNA: TGCGCCAGCAGCCAACCAGGTCGTCAGCCCCAGCATTTT
CDR3 protein: CASSQPGRQPQHF

V gene: TRBV6-5
D gene: .
clone size: .
J gene: TRBJ1-1
CDR3 DNA: TGTGCCAGCAGTAAAACAGGGTTGTACACTGAAGCTTTCTTT
CDR3 protein: CASSKTGLYTEAFF

V gene: TRBV5-5
D gene: TRBD1
clone size: .
J gene: TRBJ1-2
CDR3 DNA: TGTGCCAGCAGAGCCGGGACAGGGCTGGGCTATGGCTACACCTTC
CDR3 protein: CASRAGTGLGYGYTF

V gene: TRBV7-6
D gene: .
clone size: .
J gene: TRBJ2-7
CDR3 DNA: TGTGCCAGCAGCTCCGACAGGAGCTCCTACGAGCAGTACTTC
CDR3 protein: CASSSDRSSYEQYF

V gene: TRBV7-9
D gene: TRBD1
clone size: .
J gene: TRBJ2-5
CDR3 DNA: TGTGCCAGCAGAAGGGACAGCTCTGAAGAGACCCAGTACTTC
CDR3 protein: CASRRDSSEETQYF

V gene: TRBV29-1
D gene: .
clone size: .
J gene: TRBJ2-6
CDR3 DNA: TGCAGCGTGGGGGGAGCTGGGCCCTCTGGGGCCAACGTCCTGACTTTC
CDR3 protein: CSVGGAGPSGANVLTF

V gene: TRBV5-1
D gene: .
clone size: .
J gene: TRBJ1-2
CDR3 DNA: TGCGCCAGCAGCTTGGCACTCGGGGAAGGTGGCTACACCTTC
CDR3 protein: CASSLALGEGGYTF

V gene: TRBV6-5
D gene: .
clone size: .
J gene: TRBJ1-5
CDR3 DNA: TGTGCCAGCAGTTTAAGGTCAGGGGTAGGGGATCAGCCCCAGCATTTT
CDR3 protein: CASSLRSGVGDQPQHF

V gene: TRBV7-8
D gene: TRBD2
clone size: .
J gene: TRBJ2-7
CDR3 DNA: TGTGCCAGCAGCTCCCGGGAGGGTGGGTCCTACGAGCAGTACTTC
CDR3 protein: CASSSREGGSYEQYF

V gene: TRBV30
D gene: .
clone size: .
J gene: TRBJ2-7
CDR3 DNA: TGTGCCTGGAGTGTCGACAGGTTCGAGCAGTACTTC
CDR3 protein: CAWSVDRFEQYF

V gene: TRBV23-1
D gene: .
clone size: .
J gene: TRBJ1-4
CDR3 DNA: TGCGCCAGAACCTTCCAGGGCCAGGGGTTTGCAACTAATGAAAAACTGTTTTTT
CDR3 protein: CARTFQGQGFATNEKLFF

V gene: TRBV7-2
D gene: TRBD1
clone size: .
J gene: TRBJ1-6
CDR3 DNA: TGTGCCAGCAGCTTAGTTCCCCTAGGGGGCGCCTCCTATAATTCACCCCTCCACTTT
CDR3 protein: CASSLVPLGGASYNSPLHF

V gene: TRBV19
D gene: .
clone size: .
J gene: TRBJ2-7
CDR3 DNA: TGTGCCAGTAGTAAAATACCTCGGGACACTAATTACGAGCAGTACTTC
CDR3 protein: CASSKIPRDTNYEQYF

V gene: TRBV27
D gene: .
clone size: .
J gene: TRBJ1-1
CDR3 DNA: TGTGCCAGCAGTTTTTCGGGAACTGAAGCTTTCTTT
CDR3 protein: CASSFSGTEAFF

V gene: TRBV10-3
D gene: .
clone size: .
J gene: TRBJ1-5
CDR3 DNA: TGTGCCATCAGTGAGCGGGGTGGTCGTTATAGCAATCAGCCCCAGCATTTT
CDR3 protein: CAISERGGRYSNQPQHF

V gene: TRBV13
D gene: TRBD1
clone size: .
J gene: TRBJ2-1
CDR3 DNA: TGTGCCAGCAGCTCTAGGACAGGAGAAGAATACAATGAGCAGTTCTTC
CDR3 protein: CASSSRTGEEYNEQFF

V gene: TRBV5-1
D gene: .
clone size: .
J gene: TRBJ2-7
CDR3 DNA: TGCGCCAGCAGCGTAGAAAACAGGCCATCCTACGAGCAGTACTTC
CDR3 protein: CASSVENRPSYEQYF

V gene: TRBV7-9
D gene: .
clone size: few
J gene: TRBJ2-1
CDR3 DNA: TGTGCCAGCAGCGAGAACAATGAGCAGTTCTTC
CDR3 protein: CASSENNEQFF

V gene: TRBV10-3
D gene: TRBD1
clone size: .
J gene: TRBJ2-2
CDR3 DNA: TGTGTCATCAGTGAAACAGGGGGCTCTGTGTTCGCCGGGGAGCTGTTTTTT
CDR3 protein: CVISETGGSVFAGELFF

V gene: TRBV5-1
D gene: TRBD1
clone size: .
J gene: TRBJ1-6
CDR3 DNA: TGCGCCAGCAGCCCGGCATGGGGACAGGGGGAAATTAATTCACCCCTCCACTTT
CDR3 protein: CASSPAWGQGEINSPLHF

V gene: TRBV9
D gene: .
clone size: .
J gene: TRBJ2-5
CDR3 DNA: TGTGCCAGCAGCGTAGCGGACGGGAACCAAGAGACCCAGTACTTC
CDR3 protein: CASSVADGNQETQYF

V gene: TRBV7-9
D gene: TRBD2
clone size: once
J gene: TRBJ2-1
CDR3 DNA: TGTGCCAGCTTTGTTCGAGCGGGACCAAGGGATGAGCAGTTCTTC
CDR3 protein: CASFVRAGPRDEQFF